Given below is one T cell receptor beta chain in context. Its antigen is as yet unknown. These data belong to a study of PD-1 blockade in classical Hodgkin lymphoma. At the level of the study: Administration of nivolumab to patients was at 3 mg/kg intravenously every 2 weeks. General study points: Compared with healthy donors, newly diagnosed patients reportedly showed lower baseline TCR diversity.

The table came from immunoSEQ multiplex PCR; TCRdb's copy has only in-frame clones and leaves some out. The profile shows 6,000 to 7,500 clones, roughly 77% of them singletons. Every single patient, without exception, relapsed after autologous stem cell transplantation, and brentuximab vedotin exposure varied. The CDR3 loop spans 12 amino acids. Germline CDR1 SQVTM, CDR2 ANQGSEA. The V and J ends lost 1 base and 7 bases respectively, with 10 bases between them. The sample here was peripheral blood mononuclear cells (PBMCs), taken at baseline. The V gene is TRBV29-1, the J gene TRBJ1-2, with D possibly being TRBD1 (6 bases). The sequence was collected from a human donor with classical Hodgkin lymphoma. The DNA of the CDR3 is TGCAGCGTTGAAGGGGGGCCAGTTGGCTACACCTTC. Translated, it gives CSVEGGPVGYTF.